This TCR beta chain was sequenced in a study of cytomegalovirus exposure and HLA in healthy donors. The study's findings and limits: Earlier results showed most TCR beta V segments being productive about 90% or about 30% of the time. Presence/absence analyses supposed approximately even sequencing depth among donors.

A remark on this clone: As yet, its antigen is unknown.

Though nominally healthy at sampling, donors likely had unrecorded immune exposures. Amplification used 60 Vbeta primers and 13 Jbeta primers. Sequencing used immunoSEQ multiplex PCR; TCRdb keeps in-frame clones, though not all of them. The profile shows approximately 120,000 clones, roughly 73% of them singletons. This CDR3 spans 12 amino acids. The germline V gene has CDR1 MDHEN and CDR2 SYDVKM. The V gene lost 7 bases and the J gene lost 2 bases, with 8 bases spanning the gap. The receptor comes from a man in his fifties or sixties in good health and CMV-seropositive. Sequenced material: PBMCs. The chain carries TRBV28 and TRBJ1-1, with a possible D match to TRBD1 (6 bases). The CDR3 bases are TGTGCCAGCAAGGACAGTAACACTGAAGCTTTCTTT. It encodes CASKDSNTEAFF.